This TCR beta chain derives from a study of blood T cell repertoires in COVID-19. Turning to the study itself: Sources were T cells, B-cell-depleted T cells, or PBMCs; the material itself was cDNA or gDNA.

The CDR3 loop spans 14 amino acids. V shed 6 bases and J shed 3 bases, with 15 bases lying between them. Germline V gene data show CDR1 as MNHEY and CDR2 as SVGAGI. Assay: immunoSEQ multiplex PCR; the TCRdb copy retains only in-frame clones and omits some. The sample yields 390,000 or so clones, around 90% seen once. V and J are TRBV6-5 and TRBJ2-7, with D possibly being TRBD2 (6 bases). The TCR originated in a man between 18 and 29 years old with active or convalescent COVID-19. The material sequenced was peripheral blood. The CDR3 sequence is CASRRGLEVYEQYF. CDR3 nucleotide sequence: TGTGCCAGCAGGAGGGGACTTGAGGTCTACGAGCAGTACTTC.